Listed below are T cell receptor beta chains from one sample, sequenced in a study of CD8+ T cells in alopecia areata. This table comes from immunoSEQ multiplex PCR, and its TCRdb copy is limited to in-frame clones, with some not included. The data hold 200,000 to 250,000 clones, with roughly two fifths observed a single time. The starting material was CD4+ T cells sorted from blood, obtained at roughly week 30, from a patient treated with tofacitinib. The receptors stem from a human donor with alopecia areata. The CDR3 runs from the conserved cysteine through the conserved F or W. A D gene is named only where the DNA matches it firmly. The size entry is marked missing in some rows and otherwise reads once, few, many or a size class.

cdr3_nt	cdr3_aa	d_call	clone_size	v_call	j_call	cdr3_length
TGTGCCAGCAGTTACCTAGGGGGTGAGCAGTTCTTC	CASSYLGGEQFF	.	few	TRBV6-5	TRBJ2-1	12
TGTGCCAGCAGCCAAGACCGAACGACCTACGAGCAGTACTTC	CASSQDRTTYEQYF	.	.	TRBV4-2	TRBJ2-7	14
TGTGCCAGCAGCCGACGGACTAGCGCCCAAGAGACCCAGTACTTC	CASSRRTSAQETQYF	TRBD2	.	TRBV7-9	TRBJ2-5	15
TGCGCCAGCAGCTTGGCGGGTAACACTGAAGCTTTCTTT	CASSLAGNTEAFF	.	few	TRBV5-1	TRBJ1-1	13
TGTGCCTGGAGTACCGACAACAACGTCCTGACTTTC	CAWSTDNNVLTF	.	.	TRBV30	TRBJ2-6	12
TGTGCCTGGTCCGGGACTAGCGGGAGTGACGAGCAGTTCTTC	CAWSGTSGSDEQFF	TRBD2	few	TRBV30	TRBJ2-1	14
TGTGCCAGCTCATCCGGACTTCTCGGAGGTGGCGGGGAGCTGTTTTTT	CASSSGLLGGGGELFF	.	few	TRBV18	TRBJ2-2	16
TGTGCCAGTAGTATTTGGGAGGGAAATGAGCAGTTCTTC	CASSIWEGNEQFF	TRBD2	.	TRBV19	TRBJ2-1	13
TGTGCCAGCAGGACGAACACCGGGGAGCTGTTTTTT	CASRTNTGELFF	.	.	TRBV25-1	TRBJ2-2	12
TGTGCCAGTAGTATAGCGATGGCCACTGAAGCTTTCTTT	CASSIAMATEAFF	.	.	TRBV19	TRBJ1-1	13
TGTGCCAGCTCACCACGGGATGAGCAGTTCTTC	CASSPRDEQFF	.	many	TRBV18	TRBJ2-1	11
TGCGCCAGCAGCTTGAATCCCTCAGGAGGGAACACTGAAGCTTTCTTT	CASSLNPSGGNTEAFF	.	.	TRBV5-1	TRBJ1-1	16
TGTGCCAGTGCGGGACAGGGGTTCGCCGAGCAGTACTTC	CASAGQGFAEQYF	TRBD1	.	TRBV2	TRBJ2-7	13
TGTGCCAGCAGTCCCCTCAGGGCAGGGGGCTACACCTTC	CASSPLRAGGYTF	.	few	TRBV27	TRBJ1-2	13
TGTGCCACCAGCAGAGACAGGTCTGGAAACACCATATATTTT	CATSRDRSGNTIYF	.	.	TRBV15	TRBJ1-3	14
TGTGCCAGCAGCGGACAGGGGGATACCACTGAAGCTTTCTTT	CASSGQGDTTEAFF	TRBD1	.	TRBV7-9	TRBJ1-1	14
TGCGCCAGCAGCTTGGCCAAAGGGTATGGCTACACCTTC	CASSLAKGYGYTF	.	.	TRBV5-1	TRBJ1-2	13
TGCGCCAGCAGCATAAGAGGCTCAGGACGCACAGATACGCAGTATTTT	CASSIRGSGRTDTQYF	.	.	TRBV5-1	TRBJ2-3	16
TGTGCCAGCAGGGGAGGACAGGGGACGAACACTGAAGCTTTCTTT	CASRGGQGTNTEAFF	TRBD1	.	TRBV6-5	TRBJ1-1	15
TGTGCCCGGGGCAACTATTACGAGCAGTACTTC	CARGNYYEQYF	.	few	TRBV30	TRBJ2-7	11
TGTGCCAGCAGCGGGTTACCCACAGATACGCAGTATTTT	CASSGLPTDTQYF	.	.	TRBV11-3	TRBJ2-3	13
TGTGCCAGCAGCCCATCGCGCCCCCTAGCCAACACCGGGGAGCTGTTTTTT	CASSPSRPLANTGELFF	.	.	TRBV7-2	TRBJ2-2	17
TGTGCCAGCAGCCAGGGCATAGTTTCTCCCTACGAGCAGTACTTC	CASSQGIVSPYEQYF	.	few	TRBV5-6	TRBJ2-7	15
TGCAGCGTTGATACAGGGGACGAGCAGTACTTC	CSVDTGDEQYF	TRBD1	.	TRBV29-1	TRBJ2-7	11
TGTGCCAGTAGTCGGACGGAATACGAGCAGTACTTC	CASSRTEYEQYF	.	.	TRBV19	TRBJ2-7	12
TGCGCCAGCAAGCAACTAGCGGCTGCCACAGATACGCAGTATTTT	CASKQLAAATDTQYF	TRBD2	.	TRBV5-1	TRBJ2-3	15
TGTGCCAGCAGCGTAGGGACAGGGGCTGGGGCCAACGTCCTGACTTTC	CASSVGTGAGANVLTF	TRBD1	.	TRBV9	TRBJ2-6	16
TGTGCCAGCTCACCACAAGGGACGGCCACCTACGAGCAGTACTTC	CASSPQGTATYEQYF	.	few	TRBV18	TRBJ2-7	15